One sample yielded the 29 T cell receptor beta chains listed below, sequenced in a study of regulatory T cells in long-lasting Graves disease. TCR beta libraries were built with iRepertoire HTBI primers and Arm-PCR of CDR3 regions. Each CDR3 protein gets one entry after TCRdb re-called the multiplex PCR reads with MiXCR. The sample comprises hundreds of thousands of distinct CDR3 sequences, less than 15% of which are singletons, and under 10% rests with the top ten. Documented time point: newly diagnosed GD, antithyroid drugs for less than 3 months. Isolated PBMC RNA provided the starting material for the TCR library. The data also belong to a second study, concerning T cells in Graves' hyperthyroidism and ophthalmopathy.

Sequenced material: peripheral blood mononuclear cells (PBMCs), taken at new diagnosis, from a patient treated with antithyroid drugs. Every receptor here comes from a man aged 25-45 years with Graves disease.

This clonotype has a count of ten or more. The chain combines TRBV28 with TRBJ2-3; D is undetermined. The CDR3 extends over 16 amino acids. V was shortened by 0 bases and J by 6 bases, with 16 bases between the two germline ends. Germline CDR1 is MDHEN and CDR2 is SYDVKM. CDR3 residues: CASSLWGFAARDTQYF. CDR3 DNA sequence: TGTGCCAGCAGTTTATGGGGGTTTGCGGCGCGGGATACGCAGTATTTT.

Only a few counts were recorded for this clonotype. The rearrangement uses TRBV5-5 and TRBJ2-1; tentative D call: TRBD1 (6 bases). The germline gives CDR1 SGHKS, CDR2 YYEKEE (reference sequence). Trimming removed 4 bases at V and 9 bases at J, with 14 bases between. This CDR3 contains 13 residues. This chain's CDR3 is CASSHLLGGEQFF. DNA of the CDR3: TGTGCCAGCAGCCACCTACTAGGGGGTGAGCAGTTCTTC.

This clonotype was seen only a few times. The chain carries TRBV7-6 and TRBJ2-1; the match to TRBD2 covers 14 bases. Germline V gene lookup returns CDR1 SGHVS and CDR2 FNYEAQ. V shed 5 bases and J 8 bases; nucleotides not matched to a gene: 11. This CDR3 is built from 17 residues. CDR3 in amino acids: CASSPRGTSGSGDEQFF. The CDR3 DNA sequence: TGTGCCAGCAGCCCGAGGGGGACTAGCGGGAGTGGCGATGAGCAGTTCTTC.

This clonotype was detected many times. The chain combines TRBV7-2 with TRBJ2-7; TRBD2 aligns across 10 bases. This CDR3 is 14 amino acids long. CDR1 is SGHTA and CDR2 is FQGNSA in the germline V gene. The ends lost 5 bases at V and 4 bases at J; junction bases unmatched: 5. CDR3 residues: CASSLTSGLYEQYF. The CDR3 coding sequence is TGTGCCAGCAGCCTGACTAGCGGGTTATACGAGCAGTACTTC.

The sample holds many counts of this clonotype. This chain links TRBV11-1 with TRBJ2-5, with 7 bases identical to TRBD1. Per the germline V gene, CDR1 is SGHAT and CDR2 is FQDESV (reference sequence). V dropped 1 base and J dropped 4; count of bases not matched to a gene: 9. The CDR3 covers 16 residues. The CDR3 loop reads CASSLEGRQGGETQYF. The CDR3 DNA reads TGTGCCAGCAGCTTAGAGGGGAGACAGGGCGGAGAGACCCAGTACTTC.

The sample holds a few counts of this clonotype. A much larger clone sits a single nucleotide away, making a read error possible. This CDR3 is missing its conserved last phenylalanine or tryptophan, likely due to a read error. The chain is built from TRBV12-3 or TRBV12-4 and TRBJ2-1, with a tentative D call TRBD1 (6 bases). V was cut by 1 base and J by 5 bases, with 12 bases left in between. This CDR3 spans 15 amino acids. CDR3 loop: CASSLGQAPHNEQFY. CDR3 nucleotide sequence: TGTGCCAGCAGTTTAGGACAGGCCCCACACAATGAGCAGTTCTAC.

This sequence joins TRBV6-2 or TRBV6-3 and TRBJ2-2, with D possibly TRBD2 on 6 matching bases. The germline CDR1 and CDR2 sequences are MNHEY and SVGEGT. Trimming left V 6 bases short and J 6 bases short, with 17 bases between. There are 15 residues in the CDR3. The CDR3 sequence: CASSLTGGPPGELFF. CDR3 bases: TGTGCCAGCAGCTTAACCGGAGGGCCCCCCGGGGAGCTGTTTTTT.

The chain couples TRBV25-1 to TRBJ2-3; TRBD1 or TRBD2 may be the D gene (5 bases each). Trimming pared 8 bases from V and 2 bases from J, leaving 8 bases between. This CDR3 region has 12 residues. From germline, CDR1 is MGHDK and CDR2 SYGVNS. DNA of the CDR3: TGTGCCAGCCGGGACCTCACAGATACGCAGTATTTT. This codes for CASRDLTDTQYF.

For this clonotype: Since a much larger clone is just one base distant, this may be a read error. The V gene is TRBV27, the J gene TRBJ1-2, with D perhaps TRBD1 (5 bases). Germline V gene data show CDR1 as MNHEY and CDR2 as SMNVEV (reference sequence). This CDR3 region has 14 residues. Trimming stripped 5 bases from V and 10 bases from J, with 20 bases between. This CDR3 reads CASSLTQDTNDYTF. The CDR3 nucleotides read TGTGCCAGCAGTCTAACGCAGGACACAAATGACTACACCTTC.

This clonotype was seen many times. The J gene is TRBJ2-5, the V gene TRBV2; D is undetermined. With 7 bases removed from V and 2 bases from J, the gap between germline ends came to 14 bases. This CDR3 has 14 residues. Germline V gene sequence: CDR1 SNHLY, CDR2 FYNNEI. The CDR3 sequence: CASTGVEQQETQYF. Here the CDR3 DNA reads TGTGCCAGCACAGGAGTAGAGCAGCAAGAGACCCAGTACTTC.

This chain connects TRBV5-5 to TRBJ1-2, with 9 bases aligning to TRBD1. Germline V gives CDR1 SGHKS, CDR2 YYEKEE (reference sequence). Trimming cost V 0 bases and J 11 bases; bases outside gene matches: 8. CDR3 length: 14 amino acids. DNA of the CDR3: TGTGCCAGCAGCTTGGGGGGACAGGGAGTAGGATACACCTTC. This sequence encodes CASSLGGQGVGYTF.

This clonotype was counted ten times or more. The V and J genes are TRBV12-3 or TRBV12-4 and TRBJ2-7; TRBD1 matches at 7 bases. The ends lost 5 bases at V and 3 bases at J; junction bases unmatched: 7. This CDR3 has 14 residues. CDR3: CASSLNRGRYEQYF. CDR3 coding DNA: TGTGCCAGCAGTCTCAACAGGGGCCGCTACGAGCAGTACTTC.

This clonotype was seen more than once but under ten times. This is likely a read error, given that the CDR3 carries no conserved phenylalanine or tryptophan at its end. CDR3: CATSTNRPYEQYL. CDR3 sequence (DNA): TGTGCCACCTCAACTAACCGACCCTACGAGCAGTACCTC. The J gene is TRBJ2-7, the V gene TRBV12-3 or TRBV12-4; no clear D gene. V gave up 10 bases and J gave up 2 bases, with 15 bases separating them. This CDR3 region has 13 residues.

This clonotype was detected a few times. Written as DNA, the CDR3 is TGCAGCGTGGAGAAAGCCCCACCCTACGAGCAGTACTTC. Translated, it gives CSVEKAPPYEQYF. The chain uses TRBV29-1 and TRBJ2-7; D gene unclear. CDR1 is SQVTM, CDR2 ANQGSEA, per germline. The CDR3 has 13 residues. Trimming left V 6 bases short and J 2 bases short, with 14 bases between.

This clonotype was found many times. The chain links TRBV4-2 to TRBJ1-1, with D perhaps TRBD1 (6 bases). The germline CDR1 and CDR2 sequences are LGHNA and YNFKEQ. The CDR3 spans 16 residues. V was shortened by 4 bases and J by 4 bases, with 19 bases between the two germline ends. CDR3 nucleotide sequence: TGTGCCAGCAGCCGAGATCTTACACAGGGCGGCACTGAAGCTTTCTTT. Translated, it gives CASSRDLTQGGTEAFF.

V usage is TRBV5-5 and J usage is TRBJ1-1; D is unresolved. The CDR3 consists of 12 residues. The germline CDR1 and CDR2 sequences are SGHKS and YYEKEE (reference sequence). V lost 0 bases to trimming and J lost 6 bases, with 6 bases between them. The CDR3 here is CASSLGHAEAFF. The DNA of the CDR3 is TGTGCCAGCAGCTTGGGGCACGCTGAAGCTTTCTTT.

This clonotype was detected ten times or more. This chain uses TRBV7-9 with TRBJ2-7; 7 bases agree with TRBD1. The CDR3 consists of 14 residues. Unmatched junction bases numbered 6, after V lost 5 bases and J lost 2 bases. Looked up from germline, CDR1 is SEHNR and CDR2 is FQNEAQ (reference sequence). The CDR3 DNA follows: TGTGCCAGCAGCGTCCAAGGACAGGCCTACGAGCAGTACTTC. Translated: CASSVQGQAYEQYF.

This clonotype was found many times. This chain links TRBV30 with TRBJ1-1, with D tentatively TRBD1 (5 bases). This CDR3 contains 13 residues. Germline V gives CDR1 GTSNPN, CDR2 SVGIG (reference sequence). Trimming took 4 bases from V and 3 from J, leaving 12 bases between them. This CDR3 reads CAWTVQGYTEAFF. The DNA of the CDR3 is TGTGCCTGGACGGTGCAGGGCTACACTGAAGCTTTCTTT.

The gene calls are TRBV5-1 and TRBJ2-7; tentatively, D is TRBD1 (5 bases). Germline CDR1 is SGHRS and CDR2 is YFSETQ. This CDR3 has 13 residues. Trimming took off 0 bases at V and 9 bases at J, with 13 bases between the two ends. Written as DNA, the CDR3 is TGCGCCAGCAGCTTGGGGGGCCGGGTCAGGCAGTACTTC. This gives the protein CASSLGGRVRQYF.

This clonotype was seen repeatedly, ten times or more. This chain joins TRBV27 and TRBJ2-7; TRBD2 matches 12 bases. Trimming took 5 bases from V and 0 from J; bases not matched to a gene: 5. Germline CDR1 reads MNHEY; CDR2 reads SMNVEV (reference sequence). CDR3 length: 16 amino acids. For the CDR3, the DNA is TGTGCCAGCAGTCGGTGGACTAGCGGGACCTCCTACGAGCAGTACTTC. This encodes CASSRWTSGTSYEQYF.

This clonotype was recorded at least ten times. The V gene is TRBV11-2, the J gene TRBJ2-7; TRBD2 matches at 7 bases. Looked up from germline, CDR1 is SGHAT and CDR2 is FQNNGV. V shed 6 bases and J 2 bases; nucleotides not matched to a gene: 7. The CDR3 length is 14 residues. CDR3 nucleotides: TGTGCCAGCAGGTCTAGCGGAAATACCTACGAGCAGTACTTC. It encodes CASRSSGNTYEQYF.

There are a few counts of this clonotype. The V call is TRBV3-1, the J call TRBJ2-3, with TRBD2 matching over 10 bases. This CDR3 comprises 18 residues. The germline V gene has CDR1 LGHDT and CDR2 YNNKEL (reference sequence). With V trimmed by 3 bases and J by 3 bases, 12 bases remained unmatched. For the CDR3, the DNA is TGTGCCAGCAGCCATCCCCCTCCGGGACTAGCGAGAACAGATACGCAGTATTTT. Amino acid sequence: CASSHPPPGLARTDTQYF.

There are a few counts of this clonotype. V usage is TRBV10-1 and J usage is TRBJ1-5, with 8 bases identical to TRBD1. CDR3 length: 12 residues. Germline lookup yields CDR1 WNHNN and CDR2 SYGVQD (reference sequence). The V gene end was trimmed by 10 bases and the J gene end by 7 bases; junction bases not matched to a gene: 6. The CDR3 bases are TGCGCCACCGGACAGGGAGGACAGCCCCAGCATTTT. Translation: CATGQGGQPQHF.

At least ten counts were recorded for this clonotype. This chain connects TRBV19 to TRBJ1-2; the match to TRBD1 covers 10 bases. The CDR3 length is 13 residues. V trimming: 7 bases; J trimming: 7 bases; junction bases outside the gene matches: 6. From germline, CDR1 is LNHDA and CDR2 SQIVND (reference sequence). The CDR3 DNA is TGTGCCAGTACCCTGACAGGGGGCGTTGGCTACACCTTC. Amino acid sequence: CASTLTGGVGYTF. Supplemented by reference TRBV19 and TRBJ1-2, the full variable domain reads DGGITQSPKYLFRKEGQNVTLSCEQNLNHDAMYWYRQDPGQGLRLIYYSQIVNDFQKGDIAEGYSVSREKKESFPLTVTSAQKNPTAFYLCASTLTGGVGYTFGSGTRLTVV.

This clonotype was counted at least ten times. The rearrangement links TRBV10-3 to TRBJ2-7; 8 positions match TRBD2. CDR1 ENHRY and CDR2 SYGVKD come from the germline V gene. Trimming removed 2 bases from V and 2 bases from J; junction bases left unmatched: 8. This CDR3 is built from 16 residues. CDR3 bases: TGTGCCATCAGTGAGAGGGGTCCGGGAGGGCCCTACGAGCAGTACTTC. Encoded protein: CAISERGPGGPYEQYF.

This clonotype was seen repeatedly, ten times or more. The V call is TRBV27, the J call TRBJ1-1; D unclear. The CDR3 is 14 amino acids. Germline lookup yields CDR1 MNHEY and CDR2 SMNVEV (reference sequence). The V gene lost 7 bases and the J gene lost 0 bases, with 12 bases spanning the gap. CDR3 protein: CASTPDRVNTEAFF. The CDR3, as DNA: TGTGCCAGCACCCCCGATCGGGTGAACACTGAAGCTTTCTTT.

In this sample, this clonotype turned up many times. The rearrangement joins TRBV29-1 to TRBJ1-5, with 7 bases that match TRBD1. In germline, CDR1 is SQVTM, CDR2 ANQGSEA. Trimming cost V 5 bases and J 5 bases; bases outside gene matches: 12. The length of the CDR3 is 15 residues. The CDR3 protein is CSVHQGVTKDQPQHF. In DNA form, the CDR3 reads TGCAGCGTTCATCAGGGGGTAACTAAGGATCAGCCCCAGCATTTT.

This clonotype was counted at least ten times. The gene calls are TRBV20-1 and TRBJ2-2; TRBD2 matches 8 bases. CDR1 and CDR2 (germline): DFQATT, SNEGSKA (reference sequence). CDR3 length: 15 residues. Here the CDR3 DNA reads TGCAGCTTTTCCTCGGGGGGGTCTCGGACCGGGGAGCTGTTTTTT. It codes for CSFSSGGSRTGELFF.

In the case of this clonotype: This may be a read error: a much more frequent sequence differs by one nucleotide. This chain joins TRBV5-6 and TRBJ2-1; 11 positions agree with TRBD2. Per germline, CDR1 SGHDT and CDR2 YYEEEE. The CDR3 spans 14 residues. The DNA of the CDR3 is TGTGCCAGCAGCGGTAGCGGGAGGGCCAGGGAGCAGCTCTTC. As protein: CASSGSGRAREQLF.